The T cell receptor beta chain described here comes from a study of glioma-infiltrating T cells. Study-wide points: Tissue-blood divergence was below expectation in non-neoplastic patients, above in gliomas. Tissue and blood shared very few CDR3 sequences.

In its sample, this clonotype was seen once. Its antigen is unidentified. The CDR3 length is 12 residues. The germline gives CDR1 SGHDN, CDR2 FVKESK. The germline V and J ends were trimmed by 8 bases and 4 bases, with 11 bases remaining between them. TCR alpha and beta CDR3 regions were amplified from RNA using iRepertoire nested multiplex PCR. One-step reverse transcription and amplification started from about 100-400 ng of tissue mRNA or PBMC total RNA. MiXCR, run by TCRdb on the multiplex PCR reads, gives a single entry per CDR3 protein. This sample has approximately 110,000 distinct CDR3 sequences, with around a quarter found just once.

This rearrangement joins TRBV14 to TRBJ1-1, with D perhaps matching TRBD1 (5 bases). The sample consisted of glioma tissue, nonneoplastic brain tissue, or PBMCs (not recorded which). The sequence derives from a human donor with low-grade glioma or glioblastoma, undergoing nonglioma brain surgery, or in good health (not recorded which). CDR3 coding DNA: TGTGCCAGCGGGGGTTTGGGCACTGAAGCTTTCTTT. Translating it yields CASGGLGTEAFF.